These 14 T cell receptor beta chains were all obtained from the same sample, sequenced in a study of blood T cell repertoires in COVID-19. Data came from immunoSEQ multiplex PCR; TCRdb stores just in-frame clones and leaves some out. The data contain a few hundred thousand clones, 80% to 90% of them singletons. Sequencing was carried out using PBMCs or T cells enriched from blood (not recorded which). The receptor source for this set is a young woman who had recovered from COVID-19.

This chain connects TRBV13 to TRBJ2-1, with 8 bases aligning to TRBD2. In germline, CDR1 is PRHDT, CDR2 FYEKMQ (reference sequence). With 2 bases clipped from V and 4 bases from J, the junction kept 10 bases outside the gene matches. The CDR3 covers 17 residues. The CDR3 is CASSLIIAGGPYNEQFF. CDR3 in DNA: TGTGCCAGCAGCTTAATAATCGCGGGAGGTCCTTACAATGAGCAGTTCTTC.

This clone was seen once. The chain carries TRBV18 and TRBJ1-5; D is ambiguous. The CDR3 runs to 16 residues. Germline V gives CDR1 KGHSH, CDR2 LQKENI. Trimming took 2 bases from V and 0 from J, leaving 11 bases between them. As DNA, the CDR3 is TGTGCCAGCTCACCAAATCTTCCAGGTAGCAATCAGCCCCAGCATTTT. Its translation is CASSPNLPGSNQPQHF.

In this sample, this clone turned up once. The rearrangement joins TRBV13 to TRBJ1-1, with D tentatively TRBD1 (5 bases). The CDR3 consists of 15 residues. In germline, CDR1 is PRHDT, CDR2 FYEKMQ (reference sequence). V gave up 5 bases and J gave up 1 base, with 14 bases separating them. In nucleotides, the CDR3 is TGTGCCAGCAGCCAAGGGGATCAGGGGAACACTGAAGCTTTCTTT. It is translated as CASSQGDQGNTEAFF.

The rearrangement uses TRBV6-5 and TRBJ2-1, with a weak D call TRBD1 (7 bases). This CDR3 has 15 residues. Germline V gene lookup returns CDR1 MNHEY and CDR2 SVGAGI. V lost 5 bases, J lost 8 bases, and 19 bases lay in between. The CDR3 here is CASSRRQGGWHEQFF. The CDR3 region has the DNA TGTGCCAGCAGTCGTCGACAGGGAGGTTGGCATGAGCAGTTCTTC.

A few counts support this clone. The J gene is TRBJ1-2, the V gene TRBV20-1; D may be TRBD1 (6 bases). Germline values: CDR1 DFQATT, CDR2 SNEGSKA (reference sequence). The V end lost 3 bases, the J end lost 8 bases, and 16 bases lay between the germline ends. The CDR3 is 13 residues long. This CDR3 reads CSASYRDEKGYTF. CDR3 bases: TGCAGTGCTAGTTACAGGGACGAGAAGGGCTACACCTTC.

V usage is TRBV28 and J usage is TRBJ2-7; the D is unclear. The germline CDR1 and CDR2 sequences are MDHEN and SYDVKM. The CDR3 length is 15 residues. V lost 1 base and J 3 bases, leaving 13 bases between the germline ends. CDR3 sequence (DNA): TGTGCCAGCAGTTTATTGAAGGAGCCCAGCTACGAGCAGTACTTC. Protein: CASSLLKEPSYEQYF.

The chain recombines TRBV6-5 with TRBJ1-2; 8 bases align to TRBD1. CDR1 and CDR2 (germline): MNHEY, SVGAGI. This CDR3 spans 14 amino acids. The J segment lost 0 bases and the V segment lost 6 bases, leaving 3 bases of the junction unmatched. CDR3 bases: TGTGCCAGCAGCAGGGGGCGAACTAACTATGGCTACACCTTC. Protein product: CASSRGRTNYGYTF.

The V gene is TRBV13, the J gene TRBJ1-6; 8 nucleotides line up with TRBD1. Looked up from germline, CDR1 is PRHDT and CDR2 is FYEKMQ (reference sequence). V lost 4 bases and J lost 7; bases outside the gene matches: 3. This CDR3 region has 14 residues. The CDR3, as DNA: TGTGCCAGCAGCTCGCAGGGGGCGAATTCACCCCTCCACTTT. It translates to CASSSQGANSPLHF.

The rearrangement uses TRBV5-1 and TRBJ2-2; no reliable D call. The germline V gene encodes CDR1 SGHRS and CDR2 YFSETQ. This CDR3 has 11 residues. Trimming removed 6 bases at V and 7 bases at J, with 7 bases between. The CDR3 coding sequence is TGCGCCAGCATTGGAGACGGGGAGCTGTTTTTT. The encoded protein is CASIGDGELFF.

The chain joins TRBV5-1 to TRBJ2-3; 8 bases agree with TRBD2. Germline assignment: CDR1 SGHRS and CDR2 YFSETQ. The CDR3 consists of 18 residues. V lost 5 bases to trimming and J lost 2 bases; unmatched junction nucleotides: 16. The CDR3 sequence is CASRGTAYSGRPTDTQYF. CDR3 bases: TGCGCCAGCAGGGGGACCGCGTACAGCGGGAGACCCACAGATACGCAGTATTTT.

The V and J genes are TRBV3-1 (or the pseudogene TRBV3-2) and TRBJ1-2; D unclear. CDR3 length equals 17 residues. Germline V gene data show CDR1 as LGHDT and CDR2 as YNNKEL (reference sequence). V gave up 4 bases and J gave up 3 bases, with 21 bases separating them. CDR3 coding DNA: TGTGCCAGCAGCCCTTCTTGGAGCTTCCCCTTGGACTATGGCTACACCTTC. This codes for CASSPSWSFPLDYGYTF.

The chain is built from TRBV28 and TRBJ1-2; TRBD1 might be the D (6 bases). There are 12 residues in the CDR3. Deletions cut 7 bases from V and 6 bases from J, with 12 bases between. Germline V gene sequence: CDR1 MDHEN, CDR2 SYDVKM. The CDR3 sequence is CASKQGRDGYTF. CDR3 nucleotide sequence: TGTGCCAGCAAACAGGGCCGGGATGGCTACACCTTC.

The chain employs TRBV11-2 and TRBJ2-1, with 8 bases identical to TRBD2. This CDR3 has 15 residues. CDR1 SGHAT and CDR2 FQNNGV come from the germline V gene. V dropped 6 bases and J dropped 7; count of bases not matched to a gene: 11. The CDR3, as DNA: TGTGCCAGCAGTCTGGGACTAGAGAGGGTAAATGAGCAGTTCTTC. This codes for CASSLGLERVNEQFF.

The chain joins TRBV5-8 to TRBJ2-3; 9 bases are shared with TRBD2. CDR1 is SGHTS, CDR2 YDEGEE, per germline. V was clipped by 2 bases and J by 0 bases; unmatched bases: 7. CDR3 size: 17 residues. CDR3 sequence: CASSLWRGGRSTDTQYF. The CDR3 nucleotides are TGTGCCAGCAGCTTATGGCGGGGGGGCCGTAGCACAGATACGCAGTATTTT.